The rows below give T cell receptor beta chains drawn from one sample of a study of blood T cells in healthy people across ages. TCRdb re-derived calls from the 5' RACE reads in MiXCR, one entry per CDR3 protein. The data show some 550,000 distinct CDR3 sequences, less than 60% seen once. Sample: blood. These receptors were taken from a man at least 80 years old in good health. The CDR3 runs from the conserved cysteine through the conserved F or W. The D gene is left open where the match is weak. Clone size is given for some rows only: seen once, a few or many times, or a class if the clone is expanded.

j_gene | v_gene | d_gene | len | abundance | CDR3aa | CDR3nt
TRBJ1-2 | TRBV7-9 | - | 12 | few | CASSQGHYGYTF | TGTGCCAGCAGCCAGGGGCACTATGGCTACACCTTC
TRBJ2-1 | TRBV6-6 | - | 15 | - | CASSPTRQNYNEQFF | TGTGCCAGCAGCCCCACGAGGCAAAACTACAATGAGCAGTTCTTC
TRBJ1-1 | TRBV9 | TRBD1 | 15 | - | CASSVEGQGYTEAFF | TGTGCCAGCAGCGTAGAAGGACAGGGGTACACTGAAGCTTTCTTT
TRBJ1-4 | TRBV2 | TRBD1 | 15 | few | CASNPRQGAGEKLFF | TGTGCCAGCAACCCACGACAGGGGGCCGGTGAAAAACTGTTTTTT
TRBJ2-3 | TRBV20-1 | TRBD2 | 12 | - | CSAWTSEGTQYF | TGCAGTGCTTGGACTAGCGAGGGTACGCAGTATTTT
TRBJ2-2 | TRBV29-1 | TRBD1 | 11 | once | CSVQGTGELFF | TGCAGCGTACAGGGGACCGGGGAGCTGTTTTTT
TRBJ1-1 | TRBV14 | TRBD1 | 16 | - | CASSQDWGQVNTEAFF | TGTGCCAGCAGCCAAGACTGGGGACAGGTGAACACTGAAGCTTTCTTT
TRBJ1-1 | TRBV20-1 | - | 15 | once | CSARDSQPLSTEAFF | TGCAGCGCTAGAGATTCCCAACCTCTGAGCACTGAAGCTTTCTTT
TRBJ2-3 | TRBV10-3 | TRBD1 | 13 | few | CATNRDRADTQYF | TGTGCCACTAATAGGGACAGGGCCGATACGCAGTATTTT
TRBJ2-1 | TRBV6-5 | - | 12 | many | CASSYSGEFLFF | TGTGCCAGCAGTTACTCTGGGGAATTTCTGTTCTTC
TRBJ2-3 | TRBV6-2/TRBV6-3 | TRBD2 | 15 | - | CASSQREVRGDTQYF | TGTGCCAGCAGTCAGCGGGAGGTGCGGGGAGATACGCAGTATTTT
TRBJ2-1 | TRBV4-3 | TRBD1 | 15 | - | CASSQVGQGVNEQFF | TGCGCCAGCAGCCAAGTGGGACAGGGGGTCAATGAGCAGTTCTTC
TRBJ2-7 | TRBV6-2/TRBV6-3 | - | 11 | once | CASRFNYEQYF | TGTGCCAGCAGATTCAACTACGAGCAGTACTTC
TRBJ2-3 | TRBV5-5 | TRBD1 | 14 | few | CASSPQGMGDTQYF | TGTGCCAGCAGCCCACAGGGGATGGGAGATACGCAGTATTTT
TRBJ2-7 | TRBV7-2 | - | 13 | few | CASSPGRRYEQYF | TGTGCCAGCAGCCCGGGGCGGAGGTACGAGCAGTACTTC
TRBJ2-3 | TRBV12-3/TRBV12-4 | - | 11 | - | CANSFGDTQYF | TGTGCCAACAGTTTTGGAGATACGCAGTATTTT
TRBJ2-5 | TRBV7-9 | - | 15 | few | CASTPNPGAGQTQYF | TGTGCCAGCACTCCAAATCCGGGGGCCGGGCAGACCCAGTACTTC
TRBJ2-7 | TRBV3-1 | TRBD1 | 16 | - | CASSTRLGTGTYEQYF | TGTGCCAGCAGCACAAGACTCGGGACAGGGACCTACGAGCAGTACTTC
TRBJ2-3 | TRBV7-2 | TRBD2 | 16 | many | CASSLLAGGPTDTQYF | TGTGCCAGCAGCCTTCTAGCGGGGGGGCCCACAGATACGCAGTATTTT
TRBJ2-7 | TRBV7-9 | TRBD2 | 17 | - | CASSPTRGSGYSYEQYF | TGTGCCAGCAGCCCAACGCGGGGTAGCGGGTACTCCTACGAGCAGTACTTC
TRBJ2-7 | TRBV4-3 | - | 14 | once | CVSSQDVASGEQYF | TGCGTCAGCAGCCAAGATGTGGCGAGTGGGGAGCAGTACTTC
TRBJ2-3 | TRBV4-3 | - | 16 | few | CASSQVIREATDTQYF | TGCGCCAGCAGCCAAGTTATTCGGGAAGCCACAGATACGCAGTATTTT
TRBJ1-2 | TRBV6-5 | TRBD1 | 18 | many | CASSYPFTRDSSGSGYTF | TGTGCCAGCAGTTACCCCTTTACTCGGGACAGCTCCGGGAGTGGCTACACCTTC
TRBJ2-5 | TRBV3-1 | TRBD2 | 16 | - | CASSRVGLAGQETQYF | TGTGCCAGCAGCCGCGTGGGACTAGCGGGGCAAGAGACCCAGTACTTC
TRBJ1-2 | TRBV20-1 | TRBD1 | 12 | few | CSGEQGVVGYTF | TGCAGTGGAGAACAGGGGGTGGTTGGCTACACCTTC
TRBJ2-7 | TRBV6-5 | - | 14 | - | CASSYRAASYEQYF | TGTGCCAGCAGTTACCGGGCTGCTTCCTACGAGCAGTACTTC
TRBJ2-3 | TRBV27 | - | 14 | few | CASSLRLFTDTQYF | TGTGCCAGCAGTTTGCGGCTCTTCACAGATACGCAGTATTTT
TRBJ1-1 | TRBV7-9 | - | 14 | few | CASTAPPGNTEAFF | TGTGCCAGCACCGCACCCCCGGGGAACACTGAAGCTTTCTTT
TRBJ2-5 | TRBV5-6 | - | 13 | - | CASSFVRVETQYF | TGTGCCAGCAGCTTTGTCAGGGTCGAGACCCAGTACTTC
TRBJ2-5 | TRBV7-2 | TRBD2 | 18 | - | CASSLSEGLAGERETQYF | TGTGCCAGCAGCTTAAGTGAGGGACTAGCGGGAGAAAGGGAGACCCAGTACTTC
TRBJ2-7 | TRBV6-6 | TRBD1 | 15 | many | CASSYSGTGIYEQYF | TGTGCCAGCAGTTACTCGGGGACAGGGATCTACGAGCAGTACTTC
TRBJ2-5 | TRBV18 | - | 15 | - | CASSPSAQAEETQYF | TGTGCCAGCTCACCTTCCGCCCAAGCCGAGGAGACCCAGTACTTC
TRBJ1-5 | TRBV6-6 | - | 15 | few | CASNWDPGAGQPQHF | TGTGCCAGCAATTGGGACCCAGGGGCGGGACAGCCCCAGCATTTT
TRBJ1-5 | TRBV25-1 | - | 16 | - | CASSGGWGPDPAPQHF | TGTGCCAGCAGTGGAGGGTGGGGGCCAGACCCCGCACCCCAGCATTTT
TRBJ2-7 | TRBV10-1 | - | 14 | - | CASSEELGPYEQYF | TGTGCCAGCAGTGAGGAGCTGGGCCCATACGAGCAGTACTTC
TRBJ1-3 | TRBV7-2 | - | 16 | - | CASSPQLRASGNTIYF | TGTGCCAGCAGCCCCCAGCTTCGGGCCTCTGGAAACACCATATATTTT
TRBJ2-7 | TRBV15 | TRBD1 | 13 | - | CATERHDRGLQYF | TGTGCCACAGAACGACACGACAGGGGGCTCCAGTACTTC
TRBJ2-1 | TRBV29-1 | - | 11 | many | CSVAPGGEQFF | TGCAGCGTCGCCCCCGGCGGTGAGCAGTTCTTC
TRBJ2-1 | TRBV10-3 | TRBD2 | 13 | few | CATVGLAGGEQFF | TGTGCCACCGTTGGACTAGCGGGGGGTGAGCAGTTCTTC
TRBJ2-7 | TRBV6-5 | - | 14 | - | CASSYGQKTYEQYF | TGTGCCAGCAGTTACGGACAAAAAACCTACGAGCAGTACTTC
TRBJ2-1 | TRBV20-1 | TRBD1 | 13 | - | CSAETGRNNEQFF | TGCAGTGCTGAGACAGGGCGGAACAATGAGCAGTTCTTC
TRBJ2-1 | TRBV4-1 | - | 14 | - | CASSHERAYNEQFF | TGCGCCAGCAGCCACGAACGGGCCTACAATGAGCAGTTCTTC
TRBJ2-3 | TRBV29-1 | - | 12 | many | CSVDEGTDTQYF | TGCAGCGTTGATGAGGGCACAGATACGCAGTATTTT
TRBJ2-6 | TRBV29-1 | - | 15 | few | CSAEAAYSGANVLTF | TGCAGCGCCGAGGCAGCTTACTCTGGGGCCAACGTCCTGACTTTC
TRBJ1-1 | TRBV29-1 | - | 13 | - | CSGGGAGQTEAFF | TGCAGCGGGGGGGGCGCCGGACAGACTGAAGCTTTCTTT
TRBJ2-6 | TRBV20-1 | - | 15 | few | CSARGHDSGANVLTF | TGCAGTGCTAGGGGACACGACTCTGGGGCCAACGTCCTGACTTTC
TRBJ2-4 | TRBV6-1 | - | 12 | once | CASSEAWDIQYF | TGTGCCAGCAGTGAAGCGTGGGACATTCAGTACTTC
TRBJ2-3 | TRBV5-4 | - | 13 | few | CASTFTSTDTQYF | TGTGCCAGCACCTTTACTAGCACAGATACGCAGTATTTT
TRBJ1-1 | TRBV20-1 | - | 12 | - | CSARMGLTEAFF | TGCAGTGCTAGAATGGGTCTAACTGAAGCTTTCTTT
TRBJ2-1 | TRBV6-5 | - | 15 | - | CASSYGWESSYEQFF | TGTGCCAGCAGTTATGGGTGGGAGAGCTCCTACGAGCAGTTCTTC
TRBJ1-4 | TRBV7-2 | TRBD1 | 15 | - | CASSRRTGLGEKLFF | TGTGCCAGCAGCCGTAGGACAGGTCTGGGCGAAAAACTGTTTTTT
TRBJ2-5 | TRBV29-1 | - | 13 | few | CRERDLWQETQYF | TGCAGAGAAAGGGACTTGTGGCAAGAGACCCAGTACTTC
TRBJ1-6 | TRBV6-1 | - | 15 | - | CAGSELSYLNSPLHF | TGTGCCGGCAGTGAACTCAGCTATTTGAACTCACCCCTCCACTTT
TRBJ1-5 | TRBV7-2 | - | 14 | - | CASSPAVSNQPQHF | TGTGCCAGCAGCCCGGCCGTTAGCAATCAGCCCCAGCATTTT
TRBJ2-7 | TRBV4-3 | - | 15 | - | CASSHAVGRTYEQYF | TGCGCCAGCAGCCACGCCGTGGGCAGAACCTACGAGCAGTACTTC